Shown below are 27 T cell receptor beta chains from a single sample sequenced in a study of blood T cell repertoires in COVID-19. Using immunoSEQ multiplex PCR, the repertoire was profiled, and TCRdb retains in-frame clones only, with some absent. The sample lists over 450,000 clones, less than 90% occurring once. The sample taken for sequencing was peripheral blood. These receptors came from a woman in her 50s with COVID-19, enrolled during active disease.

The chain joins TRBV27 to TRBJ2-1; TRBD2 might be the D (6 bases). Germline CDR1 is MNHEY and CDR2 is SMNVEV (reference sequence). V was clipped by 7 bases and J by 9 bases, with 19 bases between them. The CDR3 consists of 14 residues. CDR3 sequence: CASNAGWRASEQFF. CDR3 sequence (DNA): TGTGCCAGCAACGCAGGGTGGAGGGCGAGTGAGCAGTTCTTC.

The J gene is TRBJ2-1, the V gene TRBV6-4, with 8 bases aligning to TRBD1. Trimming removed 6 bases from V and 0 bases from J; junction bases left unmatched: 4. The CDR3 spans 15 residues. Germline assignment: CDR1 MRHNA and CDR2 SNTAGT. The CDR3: CASSDQGASYNEQFF. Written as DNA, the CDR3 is TGTGCCAGCAGCGACCAGGGGGCCTCCTACAATGAGCAGTTCTTC.

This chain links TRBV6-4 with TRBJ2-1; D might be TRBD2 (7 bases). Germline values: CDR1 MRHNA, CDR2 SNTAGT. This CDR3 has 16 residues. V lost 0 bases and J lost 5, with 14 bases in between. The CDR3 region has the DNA TGTGCCAGCAGTGACTCGGGAGGGGGGACTGACAATGAGCAGTTCTTC. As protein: CASSDSGGGTDNEQFF.

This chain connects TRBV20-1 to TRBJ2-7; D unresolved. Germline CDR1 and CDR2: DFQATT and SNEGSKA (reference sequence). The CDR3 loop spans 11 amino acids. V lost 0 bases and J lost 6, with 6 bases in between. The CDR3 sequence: CSAREVVEQYF. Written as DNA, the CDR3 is TGCAGTGCTAGAGAGGTAGTCGAGCAGTACTTC.

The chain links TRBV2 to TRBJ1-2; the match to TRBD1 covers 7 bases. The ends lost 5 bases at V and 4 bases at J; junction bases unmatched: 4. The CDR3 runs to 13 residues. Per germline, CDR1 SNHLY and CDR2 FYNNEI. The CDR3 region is CASSYRGGYGYTF. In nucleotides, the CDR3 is TGTGCCAGCAGTTACAGGGGTGGCTATGGCTACACCTTC.

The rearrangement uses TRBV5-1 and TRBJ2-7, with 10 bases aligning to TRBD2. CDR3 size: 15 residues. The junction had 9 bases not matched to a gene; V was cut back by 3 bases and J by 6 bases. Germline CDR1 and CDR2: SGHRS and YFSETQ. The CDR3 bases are TGCGCCAGCAGCTCCTCCCCCGGGACTAGCGCCGAGCAGTACTTC. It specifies CASSSSPGTSAEQYF.

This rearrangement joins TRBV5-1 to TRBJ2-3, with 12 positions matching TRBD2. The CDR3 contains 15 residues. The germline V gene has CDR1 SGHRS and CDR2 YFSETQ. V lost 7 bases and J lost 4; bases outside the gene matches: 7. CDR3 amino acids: CASRKTSGGPDTQYF. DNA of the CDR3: TGCGCCAGCCGGAAGACTAGCGGGGGACCAGATACGCAGTATTTT. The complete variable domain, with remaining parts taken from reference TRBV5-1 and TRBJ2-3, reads KAGVTQTPRYLIKTRGQQVTLSCSPISGHRSVSWYQQTPGQGLQFLFEYFSETQRNKGNFPGRFSGRQFSNSRSEMNVSTLELGDSALYLCASRKTSGGPDTQYFGPGTRLTVL.

CDR3: CASSWDRGGELFF. The CDR3 nucleotides read TGTGCCAGCAGCTGGGACAGGGGCGGGGAGCTGTTTTTT. The genes are TRBV5-6 and TRBJ2-2; 10 nucleotides line up with TRBD1. This CDR3 has 13 residues. V was clipped by 3 bases and J by 7 bases; unmatched bases: 0. Germline V gene sequence: CDR1 SGHDT, CDR2 YYEEEE.

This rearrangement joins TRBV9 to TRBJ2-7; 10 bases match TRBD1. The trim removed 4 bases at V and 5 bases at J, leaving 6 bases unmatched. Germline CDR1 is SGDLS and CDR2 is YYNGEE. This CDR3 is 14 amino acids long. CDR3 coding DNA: TGTGCCAGCAGCCGGGACAGGGGTATCAACGAGCAGTACTTC. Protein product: CASSRDRGINEQYF.

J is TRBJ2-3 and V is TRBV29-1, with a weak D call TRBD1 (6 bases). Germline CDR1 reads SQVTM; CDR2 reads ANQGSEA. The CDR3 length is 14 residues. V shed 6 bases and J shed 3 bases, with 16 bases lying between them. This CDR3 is CSVADREPTDTQYF. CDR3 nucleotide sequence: TGCAGCGTGGCGGACAGAGAACCAACAGATACGCAGTATTTT.

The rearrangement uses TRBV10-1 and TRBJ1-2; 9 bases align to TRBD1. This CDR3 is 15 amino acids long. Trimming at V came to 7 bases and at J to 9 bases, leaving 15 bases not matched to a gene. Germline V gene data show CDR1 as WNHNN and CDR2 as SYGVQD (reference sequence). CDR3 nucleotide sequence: TGCGCCAGCACTCTTCGACCGGGACAGGGTGTTTGCTACACCTTC. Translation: CASTLRPGQGVCYTF.

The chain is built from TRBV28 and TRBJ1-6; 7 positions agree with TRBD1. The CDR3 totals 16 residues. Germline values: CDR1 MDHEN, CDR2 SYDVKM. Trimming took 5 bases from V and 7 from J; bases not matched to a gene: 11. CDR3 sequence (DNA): TGTGCCAGCAGTCCCCCCCGACAGGGAAGGAATTCACCCCTCCACTTT. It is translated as CASSPPRQGRNSPLHF.

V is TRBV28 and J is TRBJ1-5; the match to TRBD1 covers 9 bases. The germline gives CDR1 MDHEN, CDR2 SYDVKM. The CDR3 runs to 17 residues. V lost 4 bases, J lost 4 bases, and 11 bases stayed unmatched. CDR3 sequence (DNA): TGTGCCAGCAGTTCTGGCGTTGGACAGGGGAATAATCAGCCCCAGCATTTT. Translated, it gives CASSSGVGQGNNQPQHF. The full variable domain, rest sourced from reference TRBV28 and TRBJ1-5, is DVKVTQSSRYLVKRTGEKVFLECVQDMDHENMFWYRQDPGLGLRLIYFSYDVKMKEKGDIPEGYSVSREKKERFSLILESASTNQTSMYLCASSSGVGQGNNQPQHFGDGTRLSIL.

DNA of the CDR3: TGTGCCAGCAGCCAAGGCTGGGCTAGCGCCTACGAGCAGTACTTC. Its translation is CASSQGWASAYEQYF. The gene calls are TRBV3-1 (or the pseudogene TRBV3-2) and TRBJ2-7; tentative D call: TRBD2 (6 bases). Trimming stripped 1 base from V and 2 bases from J, with 12 bases between. Germline CDR1 reads LGHDT; CDR2 reads YNNKEL (reference sequence). The CDR3 contains 15 residues.

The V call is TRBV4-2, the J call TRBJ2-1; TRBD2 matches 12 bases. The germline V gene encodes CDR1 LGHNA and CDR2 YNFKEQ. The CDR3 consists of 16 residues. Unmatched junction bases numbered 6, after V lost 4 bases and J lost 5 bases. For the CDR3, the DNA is TGTGCCAGCAGCCTAACTAGCGGGGGGAAGCACAATGAGCAGTTCTTC. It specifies CASSLTSGGKHNEQFF.

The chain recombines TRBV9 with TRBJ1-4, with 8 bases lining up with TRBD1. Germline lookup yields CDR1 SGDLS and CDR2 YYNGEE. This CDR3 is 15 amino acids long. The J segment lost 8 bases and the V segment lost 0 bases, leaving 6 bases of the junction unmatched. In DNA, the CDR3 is TGTGCCAGCAGCGTAGCTACAGGGGGAAAGGAAAAACTGTTTTTT. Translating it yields CASSVATGGKEKLFF.

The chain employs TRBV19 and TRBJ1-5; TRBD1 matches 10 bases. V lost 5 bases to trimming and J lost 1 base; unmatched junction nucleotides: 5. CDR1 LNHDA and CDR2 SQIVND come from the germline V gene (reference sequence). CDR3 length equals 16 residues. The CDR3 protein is CASSRTGGSSNQPQHF. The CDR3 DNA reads TGTGCCAGTAGTCGGACAGGGGGATCCAGCAATCAGCCCCAGCATTTT. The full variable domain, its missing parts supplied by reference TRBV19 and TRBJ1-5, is DGGITQSPKYLFRKEGQNVTLSCEQNLNHDAMYWYRQDPGQGLRLIYYSQIVNDFQKGDIAEGYSVSREKKESFPLTVTSAQKNPTAFYLCASSRTGGSSNQPQHFGDGTRLSIL.

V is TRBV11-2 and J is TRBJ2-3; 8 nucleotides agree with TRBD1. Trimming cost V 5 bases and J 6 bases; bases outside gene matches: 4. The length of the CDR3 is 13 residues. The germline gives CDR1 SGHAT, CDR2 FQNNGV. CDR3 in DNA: TGTGCCAGCAGCGCCAGGGGGCCCGATACGCAGTATTTT. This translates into CASSARGPDTQYF.

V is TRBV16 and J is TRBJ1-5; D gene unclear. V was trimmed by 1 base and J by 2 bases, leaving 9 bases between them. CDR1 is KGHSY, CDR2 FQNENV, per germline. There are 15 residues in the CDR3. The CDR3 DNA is TGTGCCAGCAGCCAATTGGGCTCGGGCAATCAGCCCCAGCATTTT. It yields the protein CASSQLGSGNQPQHF. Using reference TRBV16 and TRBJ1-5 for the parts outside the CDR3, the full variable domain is GEEVAQTPKHLVRGEGQKAKLYCAPIKGHSYVFWYQQVLKNEFKFLISFQNENVFDETGMPKERFSAKCLPNSPCSLEIQATKLEDSAVYFCASSQLGSGNQPQHFGDGTRLSIL.

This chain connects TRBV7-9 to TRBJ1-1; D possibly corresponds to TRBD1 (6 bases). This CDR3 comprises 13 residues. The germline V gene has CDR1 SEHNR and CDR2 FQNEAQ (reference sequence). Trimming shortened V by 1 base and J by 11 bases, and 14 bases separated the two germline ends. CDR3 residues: CASSLGPGHAAFF. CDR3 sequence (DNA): TGTGCCAGCAGCTTAGGACCGGGACACGCCGCTTTCTTT.

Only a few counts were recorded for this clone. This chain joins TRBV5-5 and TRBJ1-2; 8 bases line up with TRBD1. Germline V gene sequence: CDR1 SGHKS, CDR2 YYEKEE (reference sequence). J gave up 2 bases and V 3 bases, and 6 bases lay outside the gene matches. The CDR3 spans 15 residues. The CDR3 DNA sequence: TGTGCCAGCAGCTCCCCTGGACAGGGAAACTATGGCTACACCTTC. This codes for CASSSPGQGNYGYTF.

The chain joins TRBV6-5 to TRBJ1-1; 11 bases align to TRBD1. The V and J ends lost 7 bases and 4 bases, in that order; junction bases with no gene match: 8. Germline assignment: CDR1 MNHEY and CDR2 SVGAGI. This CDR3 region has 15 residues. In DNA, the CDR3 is TGTGCCAGCACCGAGGACAGGGGGCGACGCACTGAAGCTTTCTTT. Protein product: CASTEDRGRRTEAFF.

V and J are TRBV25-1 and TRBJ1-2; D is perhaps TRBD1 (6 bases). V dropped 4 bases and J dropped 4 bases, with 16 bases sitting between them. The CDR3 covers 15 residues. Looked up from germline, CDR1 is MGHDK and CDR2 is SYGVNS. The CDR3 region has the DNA TGTGCCAGCAGTGGGTATGTGAAAGGGGGCTATGGCTACACCTTC. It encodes CASSGYVKGGYGYTF.

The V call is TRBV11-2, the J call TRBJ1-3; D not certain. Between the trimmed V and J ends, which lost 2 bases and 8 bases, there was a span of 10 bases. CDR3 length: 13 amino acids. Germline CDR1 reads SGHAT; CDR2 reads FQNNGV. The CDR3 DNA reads TGTGCCAGCAGCTTACTAATGAGGTACACCATATATTTT. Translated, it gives CASSLLMRYTIYF.

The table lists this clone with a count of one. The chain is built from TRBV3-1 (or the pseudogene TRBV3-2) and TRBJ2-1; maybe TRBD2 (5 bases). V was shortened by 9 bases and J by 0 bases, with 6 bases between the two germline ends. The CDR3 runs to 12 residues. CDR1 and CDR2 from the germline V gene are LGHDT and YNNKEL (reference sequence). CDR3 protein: CASTSSYNEQFF. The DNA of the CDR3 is TGTGCCAGTACTAGCTCCTACAATGAGCAGTTCTTC.

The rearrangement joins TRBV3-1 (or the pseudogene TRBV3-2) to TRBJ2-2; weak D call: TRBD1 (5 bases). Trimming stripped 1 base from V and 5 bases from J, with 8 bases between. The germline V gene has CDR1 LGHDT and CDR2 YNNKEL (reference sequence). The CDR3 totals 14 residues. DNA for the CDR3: TGTGCCAGCAGCCAAGTGGGGCGGACCGGGGAGCTGTTTTTT. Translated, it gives CASSQVGRTGELFF.

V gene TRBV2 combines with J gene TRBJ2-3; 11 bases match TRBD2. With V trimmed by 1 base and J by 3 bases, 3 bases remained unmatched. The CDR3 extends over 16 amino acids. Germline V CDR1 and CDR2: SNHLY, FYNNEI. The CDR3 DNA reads TGTGCCAGCAGTGAAGTCTCTAGCGGGGGGACAGATACGCAGTATTTT. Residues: CASSEVSSGGTDTQYF.